There are many counts of the clone carrying this TCR beta chain. Its antigen is undetermined. A universal primer site came from template switching; cDNA carried unique molecular identifiers. A single record per CDR3 protein comes from TCRdb applying MiXCR to the 5' RACE reads. The table has about 240,000 distinct CDR3 sequences, roughly a tenth seen once. This sample stems from a study of identical twins. Study findings and constraints: Cord blood beta clonotypes present at high abundance carried fewer insertions; no such pattern appeared in memory repertoires. Diverse VJ usage suggested most zero-insertion clonotypes were not invariant T cells.

V lost 1 base and J lost 7, with 10 bases in between. The CDR3 consists of 13 residues. Sequenced material: memory T cells sorted from blood. This chain links TRBV12-3 or TRBV12-4 with TRBJ2-5, with D hard to call. The TCR comes from a man aged 50 to 59 in good health. CDR3 in amino acids: CASSLGDVGTQYF. CDR3 bases: TGTGCCAGCAGTTTAGGGGATGTCGGGACCCAGTACTTC.